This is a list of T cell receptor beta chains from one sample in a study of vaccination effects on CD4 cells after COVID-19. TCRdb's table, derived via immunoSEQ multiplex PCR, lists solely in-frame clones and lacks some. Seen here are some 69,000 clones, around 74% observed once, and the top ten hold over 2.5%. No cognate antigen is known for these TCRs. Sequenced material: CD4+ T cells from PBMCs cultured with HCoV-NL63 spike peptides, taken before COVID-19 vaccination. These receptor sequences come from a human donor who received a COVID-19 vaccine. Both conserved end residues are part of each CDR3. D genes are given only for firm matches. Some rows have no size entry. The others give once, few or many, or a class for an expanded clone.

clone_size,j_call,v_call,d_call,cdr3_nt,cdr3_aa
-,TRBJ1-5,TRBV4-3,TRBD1,TGCGCCAGCAGCCTACACGGACAGGGGGGGAATAGCAATCAGCCCCAGCATTTT,CASSLHGQGGNSNQPQHF
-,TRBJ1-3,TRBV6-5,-,TGTGCCAGCAGCCGGAGCGGGAACACCATATATTTT,CASSRSGNTIYF
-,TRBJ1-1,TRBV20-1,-,TGCAGTGCTAGTGAAGACGGGAACACTGAAGCTTTCTTT,CSASEDGNTEAFF
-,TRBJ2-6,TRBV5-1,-,TGCGCCAGCCGGATCCCAAACGGGGCCAACGTCCTGACTTTC,CASRIPNGANVLTF
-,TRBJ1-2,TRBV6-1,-,TGTGCCAGCAGTGGGGCCTGGGGTGCGGGGGCCAGAAATGGCTACACCTTC,CASSGAWGAGARNGYTF
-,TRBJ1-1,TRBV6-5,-,TGTGCCAGCAGTTTGAACAGAGCGAACACTGAAGCTTTCTTT,CASSLNRANTEAFF
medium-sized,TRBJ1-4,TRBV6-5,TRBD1,TGTGCCAGCAGTTCGGGACAGGACGCTGAAAAACTGTTTTTT,CASSSGQDAEKLFF
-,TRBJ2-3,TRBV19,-,TGTGCCAGTAGTATCCAGGACAGCACAGATACGCAGTATTTT,CASSIQDSTDTQYF
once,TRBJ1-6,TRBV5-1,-,TGCGCCAGCAGCTTGGCAGGGATAGGTTCACCCCTCCACTTT,CASSLAGIGSPLHF
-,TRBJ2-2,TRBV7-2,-,TGTGCCAGCAGCTTAGCAAGGGGTGGGGCCGGGGAGCTGTTTTTT,CASSLARGGAGELFF
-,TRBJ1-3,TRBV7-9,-,TGTGCCAGCAGCTTATACGGCCTCCTCAACTCTGGAAACACCATATATTTT,CASSLYGLLNSGNTIYF
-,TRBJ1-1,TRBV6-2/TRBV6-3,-,TGTGCCAGCAGTTATGGCGGAAGGAACACTGAAGCTTTCTTT,CASSYGGRNTEAFF
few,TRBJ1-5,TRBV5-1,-,TGCGCCAGCAGCGGGGGGGACGGAAATCAGCCCCAGCATTTT,CASSGGDGNQPQHF
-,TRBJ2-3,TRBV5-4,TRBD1,TGTGCCAGCAGCCGCCGGACAGGGAGCACAGATACGCAGTATTTT,CASSRRTGSTDTQYF
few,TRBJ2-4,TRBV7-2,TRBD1,TGTGCCAGCAGCTCGACGGGACAGGGGACCATTCAGTACTTC,CASSSTGQGTIQYF
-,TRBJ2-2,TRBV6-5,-,TGTGCCGCCCGGGGCGGGGCGAACACCGGGGAGCTGTTTTTT,CAARGGANTGELFF
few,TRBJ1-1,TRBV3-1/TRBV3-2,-,TGTGCCAGCAGCACACTCCCAGGGAACACTGAAGCTTTCTTT,CASSTLPGNTEAFF
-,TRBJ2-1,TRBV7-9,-,TGTGCCAGCAGCTTAGGGGCGGACAATGAGCAGTTCTTC,CASSLGADNEQFF
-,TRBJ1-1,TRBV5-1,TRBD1,TGCGCCAGCAGCCCGTTAGACAGGGGGGATTGGAACACTGAAGCTTTCTTT,CASSPLDRGDWNTEAFF
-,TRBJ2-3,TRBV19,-,TGTGCCAGTAGTAAAACAGATACGCAGTATTTT,CASSKTDTQYF
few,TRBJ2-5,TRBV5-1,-,TGCGCCAGCAGCTTGGATACGGACGTTCAGTCCCAGTACTTC,CASSLDTDVQSQYF
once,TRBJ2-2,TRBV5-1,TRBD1,TGCGCCAGCAGCCTGACAGGGTTGAACACCGGGGAGCTGTTTTTT,CASSLTGLNTGELFF
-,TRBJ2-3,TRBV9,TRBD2,TGTGCCAGCAGCCCCCCGGCGGGGGGAAGTCCAGATACGCAGTATTTT,CASSPPAGGSPDTQYF
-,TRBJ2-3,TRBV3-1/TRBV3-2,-,TGTGCCAGCATTAGGGAGGGGAGGGGGCATATGACAGATACGCAGTATTTT,CASIREGRGHMTDTQYF
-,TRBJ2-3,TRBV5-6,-,TGTGCCAGCAGCTTGGGACGGGCCACAGATACGCAGTATTTT,CASSLGRATDTQYF
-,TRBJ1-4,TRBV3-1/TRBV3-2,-,TGTGCCAGCAGCCAAGCTTACATTGCAACTAATGAAAAACTGTTTTTT,CASSQAYIATNEKLFF
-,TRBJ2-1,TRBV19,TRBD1,TGTGCCAGTAGTCCGGACAGGGGGATAAGCAATGAGCAGTTCTTC,CASSPDRGISNEQFF
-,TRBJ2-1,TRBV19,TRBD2,TGTGCCAGTAGGACTAGCTTCTACTCCTACAATGAGCAGTTCTTC,CASRTSFYSYNEQFF
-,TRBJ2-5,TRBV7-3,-,TGTGCCAGCAGCTTAACTGGGTTACCGGGGCTAGAAGAGACCCAGTACTTC,CASSLTGLPGLEETQYF
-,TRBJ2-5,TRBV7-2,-,TGTGCCAGCAGCTTACTGGGCGAGAAAGAGACCCAGTACTTC,CASSLLGEKETQYF
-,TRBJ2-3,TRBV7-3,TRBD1,TGTGCCAGCAGCTCGGGACAGGGGGTGGTAGATACGCAGTATTTT,CASSSGQGVVDTQYF
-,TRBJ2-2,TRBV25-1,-,TGTGCCAGCAGACAGAACACCGGGGAGCTGTTTTTT,CASRQNTGELFF
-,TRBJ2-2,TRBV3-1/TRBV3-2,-,TGTGCCAGCAGCCAAGATTCAGGCACCGGGGAGCTGTTTTTT,CASSQDSGTGELFF
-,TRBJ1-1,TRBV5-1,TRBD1,TGCGCCAGCAGCTTGTCAGGGGGCAACACTGAAGCTTTCTTT,CASSLSGGNTEAFF
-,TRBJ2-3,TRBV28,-,TGTGCCAGCAGTTTTGTTGATACGCAGTATTTT,CASSFVDTQYF
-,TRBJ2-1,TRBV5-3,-,TGTGCCAGAAGCTACAGGCCTAGCTCCTACAATGAGCAGTTCTTC,CARSYRPSSYNEQFF
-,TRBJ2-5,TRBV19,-,TGTGCCAGTAGTATTGCACGGACAAGACCTCAAGAGACCCAGTACTTC,CASSIARTRPQETQYF
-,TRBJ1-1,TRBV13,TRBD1,TGTGCCAGCAGCCCGAGGACAGGCGCCACTGAAGCTTTCTTT,CASSPRTGATEAFF
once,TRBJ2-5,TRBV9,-,TGTGCCAGCAGCCGTTCTCCAGGGGCGCTTTCCCAAGAGACCCAGTACTTC,CASSRSPGALSQETQYF
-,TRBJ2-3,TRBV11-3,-,TGTGCCAGCAGCTTAGAGACCCAATATACGCAGTATTTT,CASSLETQYTQYF
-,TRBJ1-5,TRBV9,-,TGTGCCAGCAGCGTAGACAACAATCAGCCCCAGCATTTT,CASSVDNNQPQHF
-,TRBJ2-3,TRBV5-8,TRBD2,TGTGCCAGCCCGCACCCTCTACTAGCGGGGCCCCTTAAAGACTCACGGTATTTT,CASPHPLLAGPLKDSRYF
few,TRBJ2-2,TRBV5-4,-,TGTGCCAGCAGCGCCTCGAATGGGGTTAGGGGCGGGGAGCTGTTTTTT,CASSASNGVRGGELFF
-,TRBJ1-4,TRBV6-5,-,TGTGCCAGCGGAAAACAGGGAATTGAAAAACTGTTTTTT,CASGKQGIEKLFF
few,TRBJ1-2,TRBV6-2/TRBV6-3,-,TGTGCCAGCAGTTACGCCGGGGCGAACTATGGCTACACCTTC,CASSYAGANYGYTF
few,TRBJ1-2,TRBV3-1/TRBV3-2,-,TGTGCCAGCAGCCAAGGGGGTTTTGGCTACACCTTC,CASSQGGFGYTF
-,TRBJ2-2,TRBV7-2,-,TGTGCCAGCAGCTCTCGGACAGCGAACACCGGGGAGCTGTTTTTT,CASSSRTANTGELFF
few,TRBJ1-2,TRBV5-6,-,TGTGCCAGCAGTCTGAAAAGGACTTCTGGCTACACCTTC,CASSLKRTSGYTF
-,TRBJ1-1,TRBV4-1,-,TGCGCCAGCAGCCAAAGCCAGGTCTACGTCGACACTGAAGCTTTCTTT,CASSQSQVYVDTEAFF
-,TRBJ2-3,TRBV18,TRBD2,TGTGCCAGCTCACGCTCCTTAGCCGCCGGCGGGGGGTTCACAGATACGCAGTATTTT,CASSRSLAAGGGFTDTQYF
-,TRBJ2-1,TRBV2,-,TGTGCCAGCAGGAATTGGTCTGGCAATGAGCAGTTCTTC,CASRNWSGNEQFF
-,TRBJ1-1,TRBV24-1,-,TGTGCCACCAGTGATTTCCAAAACACTGAAGCTTTCTTT,CATSDFQNTEAFF
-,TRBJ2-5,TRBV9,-,TGTGCCAGCAGTGACTCACGCCTCGGAGAGACCCAGTACTTC,CASSDSRLGETQYF
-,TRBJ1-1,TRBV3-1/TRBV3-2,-,TGTGCCAGCAGCTATCAGGGTGGGGGCACTGAAGCTTTCTTT,CASSYQGGGTEAFF
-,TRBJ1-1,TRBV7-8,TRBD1,TGTGCCAGCAGCAGGGACAGGGCGAACACTGAAGCTTTCTTT,CASSRDRANTEAFF
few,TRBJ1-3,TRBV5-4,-,TGTGCCAGCAGCTTGCAGGGACCCTCTGGAAACACCATATATTTT,CASSLQGPSGNTIYF
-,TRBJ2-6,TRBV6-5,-,TGTGCCAGCAGCCTCGTTTTCTCTGGGGCCAACGTCCTGACTTTC,CASSLVFSGANVLTF